A single sample gave rise to the 21 T cell receptor beta chains below, sequenced in a study of shared clonotypes between healthy human individuals. TCRdb's table, derived via immunoSEQ multiplex PCR, lists solely in-frame clones and lacks some. Here the sample spans 2 million to 2.5 million clones, more than 80% being singletons. Sequenced sample: naive CD4+ T cells from PBMCs. Described subset: CD45RA+ positively selected. The receptors were gathered from a man aged 18 to 30 in good health. Some clones in this sample may be carry-over from other donors' samples.

V gene TRBV7-3 combines with J gene TRBJ2-1; 12 bases fit TRBD2. After removal of 5 bases from V and 9 bases from J, the junction contained 8 bases not matched to a gene. The CDR3 contains 15 residues. Germline V CDR1 and CDR2: SGHTA, FQGTGA. The CDR3 nucleotides read TGTGCCAGCAGCCCCGGACTAGCGGGACCAAGTGAGCAGTTCTTC. This encodes CASSPGLAGPSEQFF.

The chain employs TRBV23-1 and TRBJ1-5; D is possibly TRBD1 (6 bases). TRBV23-1 is reported as an ORF; its role is uncertain. Trimming left V 3 bases short and J 0 bases short, with 15 bases between. The CDR3 covers 17 residues. The CDR3 loop is CASSHSKDRTSNQPQHF. The DNA of the CDR3 is TGCGCCAGCAGTCATTCCAAAGACAGGACTAGCAATCAGCCCCAGCATTTT.

The chain combines TRBV7-9 with TRBJ2-5; 16 bases agree with TRBD2. Germline V gene data show CDR1 as SEHNR and CDR2 as FQNEAQ (reference sequence). The CDR3 is 15 residues long. After removal of 5 bases from V and 11 bases from J, the junction contained 8 bases not matched to a gene. The CDR3 region is CASSASGTSGREQYF. For the CDR3, the DNA is TGTGCCAGCAGCGCCTCCGGGACTAGCGGGAGGGAGCAGTACTTC.

This chain uses TRBV15 with TRBJ2-5, with a tentative D call TRBD1 (6 bases). The germline V and J ends were trimmed by 3 bases and 0 bases, with 8 bases remaining between them. Germline CDR1 and CDR2: LNHNV and YYDKDF (reference sequence). The CDR3 totals 14 residues. DNA for the CDR3: TGTGCCACCAGCAGTGGGGGCGACCAAGAGACCCAGTACTTC. The encoded protein is CATSSGGDQETQYF.

This clone occurred a few times. This chain connects TRBV27 to TRBJ2-2; 9 nucleotides line up with TRBD1. The J segment lost 4 bases and the V segment lost 4 bases, leaving 7 bases of the junction unmatched. The V gene's germline CDR1 is MNHEY and CDR2 SMNVEV (reference sequence). The CDR3 covers 16 residues. CDR3 sequence reads: CASSSDRGWITGELFF. The CDR3 bases are TGTGCCAGCAGTTCTGACAGGGGGTGGATCACCGGGGAGCTGTTTTTT.

V is TRBV5-1 and J is TRBJ2-5; 10 bases line up with TRBD2. CDR3 length: 16 amino acids. V gave up 3 bases and J gave up 5 bases; unmatched junction bases: 10. Germline-derived CDR1 and CDR2 are SGHRS and YFSETQ. CDR3 protein: CASSSGVAGGRETQYF. As DNA, the CDR3 is TGCGCCAGCAGCTCCGGGGTAGCGGGAGGCCGGGAGACCCAGTACTTC.

This chain links TRBV11-3 with TRBJ1-6; the D is unclear. Deletions cut 1 base from V and 7 bases from J, with 8 bases between. This CDR3 has 14 residues. Germline V lookup: CDR1 SGHNT, CDR2 YENEEA. This CDR3 reads CASSLAGPNSPLHF. Written as DNA, the CDR3 is TGTGCCAGCAGCTTAGCGGGTCCGAATTCACCCCTCCACTTT. Combining the CDR3 with reference TRBV11-3 and TRBJ1-6 gives the whole variable domain EAGVVQSPRYKIIEKKQPVAFWCNPISGHNTLYWYLQNLGQGPELLIRYENEEAVDDSQLPKDRFSAERLKGVDSTLKIQPAELGDSAVYLCASSLAGPNSPLHFGNGTRLTVT.

The chain links TRBV4-1 to TRBJ2-5, with TRBD2 matching 8 bases. Trimming removed 1 base from V and 1 base from J; junction bases left unmatched: 5. The CDR3 is made up of 16 amino acids. Germline CDR1 reads MGHRA; CDR2 reads YSYEKL. The DNA of the CDR3 is TGCGCCAGCAGCCAAGGGACGGGACTAGGCCAAGAGACCCAGTACTTC. Amino acid sequence: CASSQGTGLGQETQYF.

This clone was detected a few times. The gene calls are TRBV2 and TRBJ1-1; D unresolved. Germline values: CDR1 SNHLY, CDR2 FYNNEI. The CDR3 is 12 residues long. Trimming left V 2 bases short and J 0 bases short, with 1 base between. CDR3 region: CASSEMNTEAFF. In DNA, the CDR3 is TGTGCCAGCAGTGAAATGAACACTGAAGCTTTCTTT.

This clone was detected only a few times. The V and J genes are TRBV10-3 and TRBJ1-1, with TRBD1 identical over 8 bases. Germline V gene lookup returns CDR1 ENHRY and CDR2 SYGVKD. The junction had 4 bases not matched to a gene; V was cut back by 6 bases and J by 1 base. The CDR3 contains 14 residues. CDR3 amino acids: CAIRTGQGNTEAFF. The CDR3 DNA follows: TGTGCCATCAGAACAGGACAGGGGAACACTGAAGCTTTCTTT.

The chain recombines TRBV27 with TRBJ2-7; TRBD1 agrees at 9 bases. This CDR3 has 15 residues. Germline values: CDR1 MNHEY, CDR2 SMNVEV (reference sequence). With V trimmed by 5 bases and J by 0 bases, 5 bases remained unmatched. CDR3 in amino acids: CASSLGTGLSYEQYF. The DNA for the CDR3 is TGTGCCAGCAGTCTAGGGACAGGGCTCTCCTACGAGCAGTACTTC.

V gene TRBV19 combines with J gene TRBJ2-5, with a possible D match to TRBD2 (7 bases). CDR1 LNHDA and CDR2 SQIVND come from the germline V gene (reference sequence). The CDR3 sequence is 14 residues long. The V end lost 5 bases, the J end lost 5 bases, and 15 bases lay between the germline ends. This CDR3 reads CASSVGGAWETQYF. The CDR3 region has the DNA TGTGCCAGTAGTGTGGGGGGGGCGTGGGAGACCCAGTACTTC.

This chain joins TRBV6-5 and TRBJ2-2; D uncertain. CDR1 and CDR2 (germline): MNHEY, SVGAGI. The length of the CDR3 is 13 residues. V was pared by 6 bases and J by 7 bases, with 12 bases between. The CDR3 DNA reads as TGTGCCAGCAGGTTCTTAACGGGCGGGGAGCTGTTTTTT. It is translated as CASRFLTGGELFF.

V usage is TRBV7-9 and J usage is TRBJ2-7, with unresolved D. This CDR3 region has 13 residues. V was cut by 4 bases and J by 6 bases, with 13 bases left in between. Germline lookup yields CDR1 SEHNR and CDR2 FQNEAQ (reference sequence). CDR3 sequence (DNA): TGTGCCAGCAGCTCCCGCCGGCTAGGCGAGCAGTACTTC. Translated: CASSSRRLGEQYF. The full variable domain, completed using reference TRBV7-9 and TRBJ2-7, is DTGVSQNPRHKITKRGQNVTFRCDPISEHNRLYWYRQTLGQGPEFLTYFQNEAQLEKSRLLSDRFSAERPKGSFSTLEIQRTEQGDSAMYLCASSSRRLGEQYFGPGTRLTVT.

The CDR3 loop is CASSSPRDSQETQYF. The CDR3 DNA sequence: TGCGCCAGCAGCTCCCCCCGGGACAGCCAAGAGACCCAGTACTTC. The rearrangement links TRBV5-1 to TRBJ2-5; 7 nucleotides match TRBD1. With V trimmed by 3 bases and J by 1 base, 6 bases remained unmatched. Looked up from germline, CDR1 is SGHRS and CDR2 is YFSETQ. This CDR3 has 15 residues.

In regard to this clone: This sample includes further DNA sequences coding for the same CDR3. The V gene is TRBV12-5, the J gene TRBJ2-3; D is unclear. Germline CDR1 is LGHNT and CDR2 is FRNRAP. Trimming shortened V by 3 bases and J by 1 base, and 11 bases separated the two germline ends. The CDR3 has 15 residues. For the CDR3, the DNA is TGTGCTAGTGGTTTAGGTCTCCCGGGCACAGATACGCAGTATTTT. Residues: CASGLGLPGTDTQYF.

The V call is TRBV29-1, the J call TRBJ1-2; 8 bases map to TRBD1. The germline CDR1 and CDR2 sequences are SQVTM and ANQGSEA. J lost 7 bases, V lost 5 bases, and 9 bases had no gene match. The CDR3 sequence is 13 residues long. CDR3 sequence (DNA): TGCAGCGTTAATAGCCAGGGGGCTGTTGGCTACACCTTC. Translated, it gives CSVNSQGAVGYTF.

The rearrangement joins TRBV10-1 to TRBJ2-1; 10 nucleotides align to TRBD2. The J segment lost 13 bases and the V segment lost 0 bases, leaving 12 bases of the junction unmatched. CDR3 length: 16 residues. The germline V gene encodes CDR1 WNHNN and CDR2 SYGVQD (reference sequence). The CDR3 sequence is CASSESGLAGVVGQFF. CDR3 bases: TGCGCCAGCAGTGAGTCAGGTCTAGCGGGAGTCGTCGGACAGTTCTTC.

The V and J genes are TRBV4-2 and TRBJ1-2; possible D gene TRBD1, 5 bases. The CDR3 extends over 16 amino acids. Germline assignment: CDR1 LGHNA and CDR2 YNFKEQ. With 3 bases removed from V and 3 bases from J, the gap between germline ends came to 17 bases. CDR3 region: CASSQPGPGVDYGYTF. The CDR3 coding sequence is TGTGCCAGCAGCCAGCCGGGACCGGGGGTAGACTATGGCTACACCTTC.

This rearrangement joins TRBV6-1 to TRBJ1-4; TRBD1 matches 7 bases. This CDR3 is 15 amino acids long. Germline V CDR1 and CDR2: MNHNS, SASEGT. Trimming took 6 bases from V and 5 from J; bases not matched to a gene: 9. The CDR3 bases are TGTGCCAGCAGAATCCGGGACAGCTCGAATGAAAAACTGTTTTTT. Translating it yields CASRIRDSSNEKLFF.

This chain joins TRBV18 and TRBJ2-7; a weak D match, TRBD2 (5 bases). This CDR3 is 18 amino acids long. Trimming took off 3 bases at V and 7 bases at J, with 28 bases between the two ends. Germline V gives CDR1 KGHSH, CDR2 LQKENI. CDR3 DNA sequence: TGTGCCAGCTCACCCCAGCTCCTAACCCGAGGCCAGGAGGCAGAGCAGTACTTC. Its translation: CASSPQLLTRGQEAEQYF.